The 5 T cell receptor beta chains presented below share a single source sample, sequenced in a study of blood T cell repertoires in COVID-19. Profiling relied on immunoSEQ multiplex PCR, and the TCRdb table lists in-frame clones only, not all of them. Here the sample spans 300,000 to 400,000 clones, approximately 86% being singletons. The material sequenced was peripheral blood. These receptors came from a woman aged 55-69 years with COVID-19, enrolled during active disease.

The chain has TRBV10-3 and TRBJ2-1; 10 bases are a match to TRBD1. The CDR3 has 15 amino acids. The V gene end was trimmed by 4 bases and the J gene end by 4 bases; junction bases not matched to a gene: 4. Germline V gives CDR1 ENHRY, CDR2 SYGVKD. CDR3 sequence (DNA): TGTGCCATCAGTGCGCGGACAGGGGGGTACAATGAGCAGTTCTTC. This sequence encodes CAISARTGGYNEQFF.

This clone occurred once. The V gene is TRBV10-3, the J gene TRBJ2-5; maybe TRBD2 (6 bases). This CDR3 is built from 12 residues. Germline CDR1 reads ENHRY; CDR2 reads SYGVKD. The V gene lost 10 bases and the J gene lost 2 bases, with 11 bases spanning the gap. The CDR3 DNA reads TGTGCCAGCGGGACTCATCAAGAGACCCAGTACTTC. Translated: CASGTHQETQYF.

This clone has only a few counts. The V and J genes are TRBV13 and TRBJ2-5, with TRBD1 identical over 10 bases. The CDR3 runs 16 residues. The germline gives CDR1 PRHDT, CDR2 FYEKMQ (reference sequence). Trimming removed 5 bases from V and 2 bases from J; junction bases left unmatched: 8. The CDR3 nucleotides read TGTGCCAGCAGCCGAACCAGGGGACAGGGGCAAGAGACCCAGTACTTC. Translated, it gives CASSRTRGQGQETQYF. Full variable domain (outside the CDR3, taken from reference TRBV13 and TRBJ2-5): AAGVIQSPRHLIKEKRETATLKCYPIPRHDTVYWYQQGPGQDPQFLISFYEKMQSDKGSIPDRFSAQQFSDYHSELNMSSLELGDSALYFCASSRTRGQGQETQYFGPGTRLLVL.

This chain uses TRBV29-1 with TRBJ1-1; weak D call: TRBD1 (6 bases). Trimming left V 3 bases short and J 8 bases short, with 16 bases between. CDR1 and CDR2 (germline): SQVTM, ANQGSEA. The CDR3 contains 13 residues. This CDR3 reads CSVDGGTGYEAFF. CDR3 bases: TGCAGCGTTGACGGAGGTACAGGGTACGAAGCTTTCTTT. Full variable domain (missing parts from reference TRBV29-1 and TRBJ1-1): SAVISQKPSRDICQRGTSLTIQCQVDSQVTMMFWYRQQPGQSLTLIATANQGSEATYESGFVIDKFPISRPNLTFSTLTVSNMSPEDSSIYLCSVDGGTGYEAFFGQGTRLTVV.

This chain joins TRBV6-5 and TRBJ1-2; no clear D gene. Between the trimmed V and J ends, which lost 7 bases and 4 bases, there was a span of 13 bases. Germline loops: CDR1 MNHEY, CDR2 SVGAGI. The CDR3 covers 13 residues. The DNA of the CDR3 is TGTGCCAGCACCTCCCTGGAGTTCTATGGCTACACCTTC. This translates into CASTSLEFYGYTF.